This T cell receptor (beta chain) was captured by sequencing in a study of brain T cells in children with intractable seizures. Notes on this clone: The antigen is not known.

Germline V gene data show CDR1 as SEHNR and CDR2 as FQNEAQ (reference sequence). This CDR3 spans 15 amino acids. With 2 bases removed from V and 6 bases from J, the gap between germline ends came to 17 bases. Notes on the study in general: HCMV serostatus was not known, and viral specificity came from CDR3 similarity only. Pre- and post-surgery blood differed in depth, so pre-surgery absences may be undersampling.

Only in-frame clones appear in the TCRdb table, and some are missing; sequencing was by immunoSEQ multiplex PCR. The table has 340,000 or so clones, roughly 93% seen once. Stated time point: blood from clinic visit 5 months post-surgery; TSC patient then seizure free. The sequenced cases were selected for having the highest brain T cell transcript signatures. Sequenced material: peripheral blood, taken about 5 months after surgery. The clonotype was recovered from a boy in the first two years of life with tuberous sclerosis and intractable seizures. V usage is TRBV7-9 and J usage is TRBJ2-7; D is unresolved. Written as DNA, the CDR3 is TGTGCCAGCAGCTTATTCGTTAATACAAAAGGCGAGCAGTACTTC. The encoded protein is CASSLFVNTKGEQYF.